The rows below give T cell receptor beta chains drawn from one sample of a study of blood T cell repertoires in COVID-19. Measured with immunoSEQ multiplex PCR; TCRdb has only the in-frame clones, and not every one. In the table there are about 160,000 clones, roughly 88% of which are singletons. Sequences were obtained from peripheral blood. Receptors were obtained from a man in his late teens or twenties with acute or convalescent COVID-19. Each CDR3 is given with its conserved first and last residue. D genes are given only for firm matches. Size values are once, few and many counts, or a class for expanded clones, and some rows have none.

j_call: TRBJ2-2
d_call: TRBD2
v_call: TRBV2
clone_size: once
cdr3_aa: CASRTPGGANTGELFF
cdr3_nt: TGTGCCAGCAGGACCCCGGGAGGGGCGAACACCGGGGAGCTGTTTTTT

j_call: TRBJ1-1
d_call: -
v_call: TRBV24-1
clone_size: -
cdr3_aa: CATSKTGYTEAFF
cdr3_nt: TGTGCCACCAGCAAAACAGGGTACACTGAAGCTTTCTTT

j_call: TRBJ1-1
d_call: -
v_call: TRBV7-9
clone_size: -
cdr3_aa: CASSLGITEAFF
cdr3_nt: TGTGCCAGCAGCTTAGGTATCACTGAAGCTTTCTTT

j_call: TRBJ1-6
d_call: TRBD1
v_call: TRBV6-5
clone_size: -
cdr3_aa: CASRYRQGEHNSPLHF
cdr3_nt: TGTGCCAGCAGATACCGACAGGGGGAGCATAATTCACCCCTCCACTTT

j_call: TRBJ2-7
d_call: -
v_call: TRBV11-2
clone_size: -
cdr3_aa: CASSSPQETSYEQYF
cdr3_nt: TGTGCCAGCAGCAGTCCCCAGGAAACGTCCTACGAGCAGTACTTC

j_call: TRBJ1-1
d_call: -
v_call: TRBV6-5
clone_size: -
cdr3_aa: CASSPHGDPLSEAFF
cdr3_nt: TGTGCCAGCAGCCCCCATGGAGATCCTCTATCTGAAGCTTTCTTT

j_call: TRBJ2-1
d_call: TRBD1
v_call: TRBV6-7
clone_size: -
cdr3_aa: CASSVDRVGYNEQFF
cdr3_nt: TGTGCCAGCAGCGTGGACAGGGTCGGGTACAATGAGCAGTTCTTC

j_call: TRBJ1-2
d_call: -
v_call: TRBV30
clone_size: -
cdr3_aa: CAWSVMRQRKGYTF
cdr3_nt: TGTGCCTGGAGTGTAATGCGGCAGAGAAAAGGCTACACCTTC

j_call: TRBJ2-1
d_call: -
v_call: TRBV18
clone_size: -
cdr3_aa: CASSGQENNEQFF
cdr3_nt: TGTGCCAGCTCTGGCCAGGAAAACAATGAGCAGTTCTTC

j_call: TRBJ2-7
d_call: -
v_call: TRBV19
clone_size: -
cdr3_aa: CASSMVGASYEQYF
cdr3_nt: TGTGCCAGTAGTATGGTTGGGGCATCCTACGAGCAGTACTTC

j_call: TRBJ2-1
d_call: TRBD2
v_call: TRBV24-1
clone_size: -
cdr3_aa: CATSDLLAGQKNEQFF
cdr3_nt: TGTGCCACCAGTGACTTACTAGCGGGGCAAAAGAATGAGCAGTTCTTC

j_call: TRBJ1-5
d_call: TRBD1
v_call: TRBV5-6
clone_size: -
cdr3_aa: CASSVDRAGQPQHF
cdr3_nt: TGTGCCAGCAGCGTGGACAGGGCGGGCCAGCCCCAGCATTTT

j_call: TRBJ1-5
d_call: -
v_call: TRBV7-2
clone_size: once
cdr3_aa: CASSLLNSNQPQHF
cdr3_nt: TGTGCCAGCAGCTTATTAAATAGCAATCAGCCCCAGCATTTT

j_call: TRBJ1-4
d_call: -
v_call: TRBV28
clone_size: -
cdr3_aa: CASSFQGVREKLFF
cdr3_nt: TGTGCCAGCAGTTTTCAAGGGGTGCGGGAAAAACTGTTTTTT

j_call: TRBJ1-1
d_call: TRBD1
v_call: TRBV13
clone_size: once
cdr3_aa: CASSPRSGTGAEAFF
cdr3_nt: TGTGCCAGCAGCCCGAGATCCGGGACAGGGGCCGAAGCTTTCTTT

j_call: TRBJ2-3
d_call: TRBD2
v_call: TRBV19
clone_size: -
cdr3_aa: CASSFRELAGITDTQYF
cdr3_nt: TGTGCCAGTAGTTTCCGTGAACTAGCGGGAATCACAGATACGCAGTATTTT

j_call: TRBJ1-1
d_call: -
v_call: TRBV5-4
clone_size: -
cdr3_aa: CASSSPGHTNTEAFF
cdr3_nt: TGTGCCAGCAGCTCCCCGGGACACACGAACACTGAAGCTTTCTTT

j_call: TRBJ1-2
d_call: TRBD1
v_call: TRBV7-9
clone_size: -
cdr3_aa: CASSSQTGFYTF
cdr3_nt: TGTGCCAGCAGCTCCCAGACAGGGTTCTACACCTTC

j_call: TRBJ2-1
d_call: TRBD1
v_call: TRBV10-2
clone_size: -
cdr3_aa: CATTGDHSYNEQFF
cdr3_nt: TGCGCCACCACAGGGGACCACTCCTACAATGAGCAGTTCTTC

j_call: TRBJ2-1
d_call: TRBD2
v_call: TRBV12-3/TRBV12-4
clone_size: -
cdr3_aa: CASSSGLAGEQFF
cdr3_nt: TGTGCCAGCAGTAGCGGACTAGCGGGAGAGCAGTTCTTC

j_call: TRBJ1-4
d_call: -
v_call: TRBV2
clone_size: -
cdr3_aa: CASSGGGSPNEKLFF
cdr3_nt: TGTGCCAGCAGTGGGGGCGGCAGCCCTAATGAAAAACTGTTTTTT

j_call: TRBJ1-1
d_call: -
v_call: TRBV5-1
clone_size: -
cdr3_aa: CASSWTGGRTNTEAFF
cdr3_nt: TGCGCCAGCAGCTGGACGGGGGGACGGACGAACACTGAAGCTTTCTTT

j_call: TRBJ1-1
d_call: -
v_call: TRBV30
clone_size: -
cdr3_aa: CAWRIQQYTEAFF
cdr3_nt: TGTGCCTGGAGGATACAGCAATACACTGAAGCTTTCTTT

j_call: TRBJ1-2
d_call: TRBD1
v_call: TRBV11-3
clone_size: -
cdr3_aa: CASSLNRGYGYTF
cdr3_nt: TGTGCCAGCAGCTTGAACAGGGGCTACGGCTACACCTTC

j_call: TRBJ2-1
d_call: TRBD1
v_call: TRBV3-1/TRBV3-2
clone_size: -
cdr3_aa: CASSQDLWGDRGGNEQFF
cdr3_nt: TGTGCCAGCAGCCAAGATCTTTGGGGGGACAGGGGTGGCAATGAGCAGTTCTTC

j_call: TRBJ1-4
d_call: -
v_call: TRBV11-2
clone_size: once
cdr3_aa: CASSLDGGRNEKLFF
cdr3_nt: TGTGCCAGCAGCTTAGACGGGGGGCGGAATGAAAAACTGTTTTTT

j_call: TRBJ2-7
d_call: -
v_call: TRBV7-9
clone_size: -
cdr3_aa: CASSLSLSYEQYF
cdr3_nt: TGTGCCAGCAGCTTAAGCCTCTCCTACGAGCAGTACTTC